This note documents a single T cell receptor beta chain sequence. The data originate from a study of blood T cell repertoires in COVID-19. Study summary: COVID-19 samples, acute and convalescent, were from the United States, Italy and Spain. The cDNA or gDNA used as material had been derived from T cells, B-cell-depleted T cells, or PBMCs.

Trimming removed 6 bases at V and 2 bases at J, with 19 bases between. The CDR3 runs to 15 residues. Germline-derived CDR1 and CDR2 are SQVTM and ANQGSEA. Methods used by the authors: Nucleated cell counts were estimated from reference gene primer amplification. Only in-frame clones appear in the TCRdb table, and some are missing; sequencing was by immunoSEQ multiplex PCR. From that table come the V and J calls and clone size; the DNA was used to work out D and trimming. The sample contains 130,000 or so clones, about 86% of which appear only once. The sequenced sample was peripheral blood. The chain is built from TRBV29-1 and TRBJ1-2; tentatively, D is TRBD1 (6 bases). This receptor was taken from a woman in her forties or fifties with acute or convalescent COVID-19. CDR3 region: CSVSGVTGPNYGYTF. CDR3 bases: TGCAGCGTGAGTGGTGTTACAGGGCCCAACTATGGCTACACCTTC.